These 22 T cell receptor beta chains originate from one sample sequenced in a study of blood T cells in healthy people across ages. Primed by a sample-barcoded 5' primer and a J-beta primer mix, a second PCR proceeded for about 6 to 11 cycles. TCRdb ran MiXCR on the 5' RACE reads and lists one entry per CDR3 protein. Seen here are nearly 800,000 distinct CDR3 sequences, more than 55% observed once, and the top ten hold 20% to 30%. Sequencing used blood. The receptor set was obtained from a man aged 35 to 55 in good health.

In its sample, this clonotype was seen many times. This chain uses TRBV28 with TRBJ2-7; weak D call: TRBD2 (6 bases). The germline gives CDR1 MDHEN, CDR2 SYDVKM. V was clipped by 3 bases and J by 2 bases, with 8 bases between them. The CDR3 has 13 amino acids. CDR3 sequence reads: CASSFGGPYEQYF. The CDR3 nucleotides read TGTGCCAGCAGTTTCGGAGGGCCCTACGAGCAGTACTTC.

There are a few counts of this clonotype. This chain joins TRBV7-2 and TRBJ2-3; 11 bases map to TRBD2. The junction had 8 bases not matched to a gene; V was cut back by 1 base and J by 8 bases. The CDR3 is 16 amino acids. Germline-derived CDR1 and CDR2 are SGHTA and FQGNSA. The CDR3 is CASSLVPSGRSITQYF. CDR3 coding DNA: TGTGCCAGCAGCTTAGTACCTAGCGGGAGGTCCATTACGCAGTATTTT.

The chain links TRBV20-1 to TRBJ2-7; 7 bases line up with TRBD2. With 3 bases clipped from V and 10 bases from J, the junction kept 24 bases outside the gene matches. This CDR3 spans 17 amino acids. The germline V gene has CDR1 DFQATT and CDR2 SNEGSKA (reference sequence). CDR3 residues: CSASEGGSRISNQPQYF. CDR3 bases: TGCAGTGCTAGCGAGGGAGGGAGTCGAATTAGCAATCAGCCCCAGTACTTC.

This chain connects TRBV28 to TRBJ1-6; 8 bases are a match to TRBD1. With 6 bases clipped from V and 7 bases from J, the junction kept 8 bases outside the gene matches. CDR1 is MDHEN, CDR2 SYDVKM, per germline. The CDR3 loop spans 15 amino acids. The CDR3: CASRTRQGWNSPLHF. The CDR3, as DNA: TGTGCCAGCAGGACAAGACAGGGGTGGAATTCACCCCTCCACTTT. Complete variable domain (other parts from reference TRBV28 and TRBJ1-6): DVKVTQSSRYLVKRTGEKVFLECVQDMDHENMFWYRQDPGLGLRLIYFSYDVKMKEKGDIPEGYSVSREKKERFSLILESASTNQTSMYLCASRTRQGWNSPLHFGNGTRLTVT.

This chain connects TRBV14 to TRBJ2-1; D is unclear. The V end lost 1 base, the J end lost 10 bases, and 11 bases lay between the germline ends. This CDR3 has 13 residues. CDR1 and CDR2 (germline): SGHDN, FVKESK. The CDR3 sequence: CASSQVRGAEQFF. For the CDR3, the DNA is TGTGCCAGCAGCCAAGTACGTGGAGCCGAGCAGTTCTTC.

This clonotype has a count of ten or more. This rearrangement joins TRBV7-9 to TRBJ2-7; 7 positions agree with TRBD1. The J segment lost 3 bases and the V segment lost 2 bases, leaving 10 bases of the junction unmatched. The CDR3 runs to 16 residues. Germline CDR1 SEHNR, CDR2 FQNEAQ (reference sequence). The CDR3: CASSLTSGTDNYEQYF. The CDR3 nucleotides read TGTGCCAGCAGCTTAACCTCCGGGACAGACAACTACGAGCAGTACTTC.

V is TRBV7-2 and J is TRBJ2-1, with 12 bases that match TRBD2. The CDR3 contains 15 residues. V was clipped by 5 bases and J by 4 bases; unmatched bases: 3. The germline gives CDR1 SGHTA, CDR2 FQGNSA. CDR3 nucleotides: TGTGCCAGCAGCGCTACTAGCGGGGGGTACAATGAGCAGTTCTTC. This encodes CASSATSGGYNEQFF.

This rearrangement joins TRBV7-8 to TRBJ1-1, with a tentative D call TRBD1 (6 bases). CDR3 length equals 15 residues. Trimming took off 0 bases at V and 4 bases at J, with 12 bases between the two ends. Per the germline V gene, CDR1 is SGHVS and CDR2 is FQNEAQ. DNA of the CDR3: TGTGCCAGCAGCTTAGCGCCAGGGGTCGGCACTGAAGCTTTCTTT. As protein: CASSLAPGVGTEAFF.

The sample holds a few counts of this clonotype. This sequence joins TRBV7-9 and TRBJ2-3, with D hard to call. CDR1 is SEHNR, CDR2 FQNEAQ, per germline (reference sequence). The CDR3 is 12 amino acids. V was pared by 4 bases and J by 4 bases, with 6 bases between. The CDR3 spells CASSSDADTQYF. In DNA, the CDR3 is TGTGCCAGCAGCTCCGACGCAGATACGCAGTATTTT.

This clonotype was detected once. One end of the junction varies from germline; a read error may be responsible. The V gene is TRBV9, the J gene TRBJ2-3, with D hard to call. This CDR3 spans 12 amino acids. Germline V gene data show CDR1 as SGDLS and CDR2 as YYNGEE. The CDR3 nucleotides are TGTGCCTGCAGCGTAGTGAGCGATACGCAGTATTTT. As protein: CACSVVSDTQYF.

The J gene is TRBJ1-2, the V gene TRBV6-1; 8 positions match TRBD1. J was trimmed by 1 base and V by 6 bases; bases with no gene match: 4. The CDR3 length is 14 residues. Germline V gene lookup returns CDR1 MNHNS and CDR2 SASEGT. This CDR3 is CASRGQDRNYGYTF. As DNA, the CDR3 is TGTGCCAGCAGGGGACAGGATCGTAACTATGGCTACACCTTC.

The sample holds a few counts of this clonotype. The V and J genes are TRBV11-1 and TRBJ2-4; TRBD2 aligns across 7 bases. The CDR3 consists of 18 residues. From germline, CDR1 is SGHAT and CDR2 FQDESV (reference sequence). J was trimmed by 6 bases and V by 1 base; bases with no gene match: 15. CDR3 in amino acids: CASSLGVLREMAANIQYF. For the CDR3, the DNA is TGTGCCAGCAGCTTAGGGGTCTTGCGGGAGATGGCGGCAAACATTCAGTACTTC. The variable domain in full, completed from reference TRBV11-1 and TRBJ2-4, reads EAEVAQSPRYKITEKSQAVAFWCDPISGHATLYWYRQILGQGPELLVQFQDESVVDDSQLPKDRFSAERLKGVDSTLKIQPAELGDSAMYLCASSLGVLREMAANIQYFGAGTRLSVL.

The chain couples TRBV15 to TRBJ1-1; 8 positions agree with TRBD1. Trimming cost V 0 bases and J 7 bases; bases outside gene matches: 4. CDR3 length: 14 residues. The germline V gene encodes CDR1 LNHNV and CDR2 YYDKDF (reference sequence). In DNA form, the CDR3 reads TGTGCCACCAGCAGAGATCAGGGGGCGCGTGAAGCTTTCTTT. Encoded protein: CATSRDQGAREAFF.

In its sample, this clonotype was seen a few times. The rearrangement links TRBV7-2 to TRBJ2-3; unclear D gene. Germline CDR1 and CDR2: SGHTA and FQGNSA. V gave up 4 bases and J gave up 4 bases, with 15 bases separating them. There are 15 residues in the CDR3. The CDR3 is CASSSSPNAADTQYF. CDR3 coding DNA: TGTGCCAGCAGCTCCTCCCCGAATGCCGCAGATACGCAGTATTTT.

This clonotype was recorded many times. The V gene is TRBV4-3, the J gene TRBJ2-2; unclear D gene. Deletions cut 0 bases from V and 0 bases from J, with 5 bases between. The CDR3 runs to 15 residues. The germline V gene has CDR1 LGHNA and CDR2 YSLEER. This CDR3 is CASSQDGSNTGELFF. The CDR3 DNA reads as TGCGCCAGCAGCCAAGATGGCTCGAACACCGGGGAGCTGTTTTTT.

This rearrangement joins TRBV28 to TRBJ2-5; D is possibly TRBD1 or TRBD2 (5 bases each). With 7 bases removed from V and 11 bases from J, the gap between germline ends came to 26 bases. The CDR3 spans 15 residues. Per germline, CDR1 MDHEN and CDR2 SYDVKM. CDR3 nucleotides: TGTGCCAGCACCGCCGGGACCTCAAGGGGTAGTGAGCAGTACTTC. Translated: CASTAGTSRGSEQYF.

The J gene is TRBJ2-3, the V gene TRBV15; D is uncertain. The CDR3 covers 13 residues. Between the trimmed V and J ends, which lost 3 bases and 2 bases, there was a span of 6 bases. CDR1 LNHNV and CDR2 YYDKDF come from the germline V gene (reference sequence). CDR3 nucleotides: TGTGCCACCAGCAGGACCCCCACAGATACGCAGTATTTT. This gives the protein CATSRTPTDTQYF. The variable domain in full, completed from reference TRBV15 and TRBJ2-3, reads DAMVIQNPRYQVTQFGKPVTLSCSQTLNHNVMYWYQQKSSQAPKLLFHYYDKDFNNEADTPDNFQSRRPNTSFCFLDIRSPGLGDTAMYLCATSRTPTDTQYFGPGTRLTVL.

The chain uses TRBV4-2 and TRBJ1-2; no firm D call. The V and J ends lost 1 base and 2 bases respectively, with 11 bases between them. CDR1 and CDR2 (germline): LGHNA, YNFKEQ. The CDR3 runs to 15 residues. The CDR3 loop is CASSQGQEKNYGYTF. CDR3 DNA sequence: TGTGCCAGCAGCCAAGGTCAAGAGAAGAACTATGGCTACACCTTC.

The V and J genes are TRBV5-1 and TRBJ1-6; D unresolved. The CDR3 runs 14 residues. Trimming left V 7 bases short and J 8 bases short, with 16 bases between. Germline CDR1 is SGHRS and CDR2 is YFSETQ. The CDR3 bases are TGCGCCAGCTCCGCTCTTGGCTCGGATTCACCCCTCCACTTT. Protein: CASSALGSDSPLHF.

The chain has TRBV20-1 and TRBJ2-7; TRBD2 might be the D (6 bases). The CDR3 covers 18 residues. V lost 6 bases, J lost 0 bases, and 27 bases lay in between. Germline V gene data show CDR1 as DFQATT and CDR2 as SNEGSKA (reference sequence). The CDR3 nucleotides read TGCAGTGCCTACTCCCCGGTTTTAGCGGAGAAAAGCTCCTACGAGCAGTACTTC. It is translated as CSAYSPVLAEKSSYEQYF.

The rearrangement joins TRBV27 to TRBJ2-6; no reliable D call. Trimming pared 2 bases from V and 1 base from J, leaving 12 bases between. The CDR3 is made up of 17 amino acids. Germline-derived CDR1 and CDR2 are MNHEY and SMNVEV (reference sequence). The CDR3 region is CASSLLQIPSGANVLTF. CDR3 bases: TGTGCCAGCAGTTTACTCCAAATCCCTTCTGGGGCCAACGTCCTGACTTTC.

V is TRBV7-6 and J is TRBJ2-4; 9 bases agree with TRBD2. Near its end, the DNA agrees better with TRBJ2-5, so the J call may be wrong. This CDR3 region has 17 residues. Germline V gives CDR1 SGHVS, CDR2 FNYEAQ. The CDR3 DNA is TGTGCCAGCAGCTTAGCGCGTGCTAGCGGGATTCAAGAGACCCAGTACTTC. It translates to CASSLARASGIQETQYF.